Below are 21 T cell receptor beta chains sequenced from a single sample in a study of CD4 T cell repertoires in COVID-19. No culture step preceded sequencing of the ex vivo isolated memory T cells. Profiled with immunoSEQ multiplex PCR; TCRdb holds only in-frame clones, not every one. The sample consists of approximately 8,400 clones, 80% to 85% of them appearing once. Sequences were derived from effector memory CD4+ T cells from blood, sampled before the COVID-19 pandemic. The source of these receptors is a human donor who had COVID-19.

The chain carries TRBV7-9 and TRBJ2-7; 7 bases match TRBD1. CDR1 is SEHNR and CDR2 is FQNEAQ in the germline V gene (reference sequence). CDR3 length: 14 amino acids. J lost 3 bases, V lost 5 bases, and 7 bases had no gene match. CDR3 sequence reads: CASSHRDRLYEQYF. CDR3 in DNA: TGTGCCAGCAGCCACCGGGACAGACTCTACGAGCAGTACTTC.

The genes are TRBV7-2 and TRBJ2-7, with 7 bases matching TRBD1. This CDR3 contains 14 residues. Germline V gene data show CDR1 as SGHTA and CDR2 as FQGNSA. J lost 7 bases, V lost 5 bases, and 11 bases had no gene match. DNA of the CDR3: TGTGCCAGCAGCATCGACAGGGCCGGGGCTGAGCAGTACTTC. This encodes CASSIDRAGAEQYF.

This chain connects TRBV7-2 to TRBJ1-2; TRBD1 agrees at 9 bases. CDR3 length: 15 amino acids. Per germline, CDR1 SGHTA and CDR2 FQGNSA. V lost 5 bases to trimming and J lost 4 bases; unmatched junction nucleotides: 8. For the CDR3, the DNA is TGTGCCAGCAGCACTGGGACAGGGACTGCCTATGGCTACACCTTC. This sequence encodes CASSTGTGTAYGYTF.

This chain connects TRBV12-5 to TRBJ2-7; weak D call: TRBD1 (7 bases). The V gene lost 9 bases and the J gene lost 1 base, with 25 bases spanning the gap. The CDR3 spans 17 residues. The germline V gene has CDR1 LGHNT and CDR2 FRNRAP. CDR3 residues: CARIEEGAIRFSYEQYF. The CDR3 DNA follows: TGTGCTAGAATCGAGGAGGGGGCTATTCGGTTTTCCTACGAGCAGTACTTC.

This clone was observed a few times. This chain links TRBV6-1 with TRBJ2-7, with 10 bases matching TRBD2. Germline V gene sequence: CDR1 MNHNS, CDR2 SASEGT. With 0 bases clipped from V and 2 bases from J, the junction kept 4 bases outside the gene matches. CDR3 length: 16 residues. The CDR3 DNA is TGTGCCAGCAGTGAAGCAGCGGGAGGGGGGGCCTACGAGCAGTACTTC. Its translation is CASSEAAGGGAYEQYF.

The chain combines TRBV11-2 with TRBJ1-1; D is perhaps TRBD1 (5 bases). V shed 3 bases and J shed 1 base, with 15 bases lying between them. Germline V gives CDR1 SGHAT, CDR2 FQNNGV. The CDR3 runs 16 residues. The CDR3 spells CASSFLAGPGNTEAFF. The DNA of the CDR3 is TGTGCCAGCAGCTTCTTGGCGGGGCCGGGGAACACTGAAGCTTTCTTT.

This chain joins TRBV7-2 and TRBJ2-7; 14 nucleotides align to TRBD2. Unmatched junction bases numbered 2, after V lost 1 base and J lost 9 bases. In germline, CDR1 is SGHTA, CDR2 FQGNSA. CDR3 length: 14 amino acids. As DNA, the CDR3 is TGTGCCAGCAGCTTAGGACTAGCGGGAGGGGGGCAGTACTTC. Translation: CASSLGLAGGGQYF.

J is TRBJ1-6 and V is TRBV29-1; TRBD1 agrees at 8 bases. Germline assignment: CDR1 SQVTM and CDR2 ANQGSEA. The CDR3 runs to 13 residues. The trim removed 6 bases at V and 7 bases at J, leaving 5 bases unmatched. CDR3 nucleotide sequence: TGCAGCGTCCGGACAGGGTCGAATTCACCCCTCCACTTT. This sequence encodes CSVRTGSNSPLHF.

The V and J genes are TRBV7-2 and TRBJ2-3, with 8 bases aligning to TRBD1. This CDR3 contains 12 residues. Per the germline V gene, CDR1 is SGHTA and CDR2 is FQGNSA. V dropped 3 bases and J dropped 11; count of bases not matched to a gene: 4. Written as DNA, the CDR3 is TGTGCCAGCAGCTTCCCCGGGACAGGGCAGTATTTT. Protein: CASSFPGTGQYF.

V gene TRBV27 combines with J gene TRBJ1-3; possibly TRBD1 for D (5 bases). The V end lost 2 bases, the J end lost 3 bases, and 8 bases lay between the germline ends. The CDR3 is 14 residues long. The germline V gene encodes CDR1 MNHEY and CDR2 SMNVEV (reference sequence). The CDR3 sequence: CASSLSRDGNTIYF. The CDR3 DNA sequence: TGTGCCAGCAGTTTAAGCAGGGATGGAAACACCATATATTTT.

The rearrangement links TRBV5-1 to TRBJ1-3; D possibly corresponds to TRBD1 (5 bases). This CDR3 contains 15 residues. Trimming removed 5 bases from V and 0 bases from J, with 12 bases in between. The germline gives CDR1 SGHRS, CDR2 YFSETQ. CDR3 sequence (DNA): TGCGCCAGCAGGCCCGGGACTGCCTCTGGAAACACCATATATTTT. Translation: CASRPGTASGNTIYF.

CDR3 loop: CASSYDGVTDEQYF. The CDR3 DNA is TGTGCCAGCAGTTACGACGGGGTTACCGACGAGCAGTACTTC. The chain uses TRBV6-5 and TRBJ2-7, with a possible D match to TRBD2 (5 bases). Trimming removed 2 bases from V and 5 bases from J, with 13 bases in between. The CDR3 is 14 residues long. Germline CDR1 reads MNHEY; CDR2 reads SVGAGI.

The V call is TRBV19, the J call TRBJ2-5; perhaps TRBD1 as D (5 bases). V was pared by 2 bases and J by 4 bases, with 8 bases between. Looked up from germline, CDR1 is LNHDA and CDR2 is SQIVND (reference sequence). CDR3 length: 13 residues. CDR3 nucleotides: TGTGCCAGTAGTATACAGGGAACAGAGACCCAGTACTTC. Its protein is CASSIQGTETQYF.

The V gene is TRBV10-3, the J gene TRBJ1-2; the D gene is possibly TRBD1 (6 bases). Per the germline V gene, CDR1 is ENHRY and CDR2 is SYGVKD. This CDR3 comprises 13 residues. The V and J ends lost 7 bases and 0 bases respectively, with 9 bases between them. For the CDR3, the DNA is TGTGCCATCACAGGGGCCTCTAACTATGGCTACACCTTC. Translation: CAITGASNYGYTF.

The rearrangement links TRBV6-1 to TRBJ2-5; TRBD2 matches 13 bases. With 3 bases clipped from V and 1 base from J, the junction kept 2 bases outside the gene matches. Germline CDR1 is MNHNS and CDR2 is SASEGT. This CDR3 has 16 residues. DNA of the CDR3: TGTGCCAGCAGTGACCGGACTAGCGGGGGCCAAGAGACCCAGTACTTC. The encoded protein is CASSDRTSGGQETQYF.

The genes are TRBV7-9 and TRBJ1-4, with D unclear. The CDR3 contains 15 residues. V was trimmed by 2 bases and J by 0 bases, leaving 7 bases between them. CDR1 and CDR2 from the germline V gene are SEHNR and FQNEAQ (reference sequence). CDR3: CASSLLGPTNEKLFF. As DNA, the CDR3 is TGTGCCAGCAGCTTACTGGGCCCAACTAATGAAAAACTGTTTTTT.

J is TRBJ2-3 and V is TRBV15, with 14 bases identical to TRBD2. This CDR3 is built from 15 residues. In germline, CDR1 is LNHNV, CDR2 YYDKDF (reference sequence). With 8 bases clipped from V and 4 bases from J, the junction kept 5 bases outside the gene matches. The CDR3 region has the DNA TGTGCCACCGAGACTAGCGGGAGGGGTTCAGATACGCAGTATTTT. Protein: CATETSGRGSDTQYF.

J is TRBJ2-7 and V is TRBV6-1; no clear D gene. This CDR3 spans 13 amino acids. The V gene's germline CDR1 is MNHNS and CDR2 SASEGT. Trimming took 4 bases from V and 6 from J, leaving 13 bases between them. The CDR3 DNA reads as TGTGCCAGCAGTGCTGAGTCGGGTCGCGAGCAGTACTTC. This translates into CASSAESGREQYF.

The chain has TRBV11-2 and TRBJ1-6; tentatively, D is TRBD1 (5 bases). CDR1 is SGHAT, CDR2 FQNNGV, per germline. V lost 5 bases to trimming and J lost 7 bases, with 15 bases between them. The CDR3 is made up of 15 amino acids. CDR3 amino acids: CASSPNRGTNSPLHF. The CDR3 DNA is TGTGCCAGCAGCCCCAATAGGGGAACGAATTCACCCCTCCACTTT.

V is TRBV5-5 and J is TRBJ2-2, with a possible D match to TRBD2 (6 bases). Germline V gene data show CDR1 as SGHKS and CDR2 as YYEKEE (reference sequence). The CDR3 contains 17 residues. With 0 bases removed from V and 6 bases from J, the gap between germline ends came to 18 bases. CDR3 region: CASSLDGGALGPGELFF. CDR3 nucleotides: TGTGCCAGCAGCTTGGACGGCGGGGCCCTGGGGCCCGGGGAGCTGTTTTTT.

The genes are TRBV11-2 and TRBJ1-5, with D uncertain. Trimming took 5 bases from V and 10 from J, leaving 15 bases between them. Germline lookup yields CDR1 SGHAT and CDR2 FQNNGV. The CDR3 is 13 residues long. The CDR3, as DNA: TGTGCCAGCAGCCCCCAATCAGAGGCACCCCAGCATTTT. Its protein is CASSPQSEAPQHF.